This record looks at one T cell receptor (beta chain) sequence and its context. Produced via immunoSEQ multiplex PCR; TCRdb's table is partial and in-frame only. The sample includes about 130,000 clones, 70% to 90% of them seen just once. The data derive from a study of T cell responses to AZD1222 COVID-19 vaccine. Losses at the gene ends were 9 bases for V and 2 bases for J; bases not matched to a gene: 5. Germline CDR1 is LNHNV and CDR2 is YYDKDF (reference sequence). The CDR3 contains 15 residues. The chain joins TRBV15 to TRBJ2-2; 11 nucleotides line up with TRBD1. Here the sequenced sample was peripheral blood, taken 28 days after the second AZD1222 dose. This receptor was obtained from an adult who received the AZD1222 COVID-19 vaccine. The CDR3 loop is CATSGQGVNTGELFF. CDR3 DNA sequence: TGTGCCACTTCGGGACAGGGGGTAAACACCGGGGAGCTGTTTTTT.